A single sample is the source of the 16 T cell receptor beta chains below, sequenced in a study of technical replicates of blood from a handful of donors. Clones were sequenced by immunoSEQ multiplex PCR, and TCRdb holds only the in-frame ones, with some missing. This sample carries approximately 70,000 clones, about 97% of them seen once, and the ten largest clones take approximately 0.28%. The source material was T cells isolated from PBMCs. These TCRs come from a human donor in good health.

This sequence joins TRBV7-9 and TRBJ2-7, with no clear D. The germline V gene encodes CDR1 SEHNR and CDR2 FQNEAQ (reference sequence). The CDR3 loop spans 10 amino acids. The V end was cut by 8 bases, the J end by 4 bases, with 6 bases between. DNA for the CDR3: TGTGCCAGCGGGCCTTACGAGCAGTACTTC. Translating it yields CASGPYEQYF.

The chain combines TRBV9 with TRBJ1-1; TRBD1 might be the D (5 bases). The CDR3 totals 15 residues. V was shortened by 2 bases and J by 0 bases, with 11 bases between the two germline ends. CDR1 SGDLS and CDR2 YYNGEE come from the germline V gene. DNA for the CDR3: TGTGCCAGCAGCGTTTCCCGGGACTTGAACACTGAAGCTTTCTTT. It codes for CASSVSRDLNTEAFF.

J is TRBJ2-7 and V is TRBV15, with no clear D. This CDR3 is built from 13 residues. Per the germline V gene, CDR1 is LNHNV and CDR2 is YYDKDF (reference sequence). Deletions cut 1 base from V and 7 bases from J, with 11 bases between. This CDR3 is CATSRGASLEQYF. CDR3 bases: TGTGCCACCAGCAGAGGGGCGTCTCTAGAGCAGTACTTC. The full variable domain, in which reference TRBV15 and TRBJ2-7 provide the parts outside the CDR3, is DAMVIQNPRYQVTQFGKPVTLSCSQTLNHNVMYWYQQKSSQAPKLLFHYYDKDFNNEADTPDNFQSRRPNTSFCFLDIRSPGLGDTAMYLCATSRGASLEQYFGPGTRLTVT.

CDR3 coding DNA: TGTGCCAGCAGTTACTCACTAGACGAGCAGTACTTC. This sequence encodes CASSYSLDEQYF. This chain joins TRBV6-5 and TRBJ2-7, with D perhaps matching TRBD2 (5 bases). The V gene's germline CDR1 is MNHEY and CDR2 SVGAGI. V dropped 0 bases and J dropped 5 bases, with 5 bases sitting between them. The CDR3 loop spans 12 amino acids.

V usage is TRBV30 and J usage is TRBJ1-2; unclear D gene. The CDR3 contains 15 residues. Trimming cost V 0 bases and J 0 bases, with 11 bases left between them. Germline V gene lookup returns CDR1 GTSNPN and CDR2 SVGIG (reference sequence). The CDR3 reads CAWSVPSLANYGYTF. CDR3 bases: TGTGCCTGGAGTGTACCATCGCTAGCTAACTATGGCTACACCTTC.

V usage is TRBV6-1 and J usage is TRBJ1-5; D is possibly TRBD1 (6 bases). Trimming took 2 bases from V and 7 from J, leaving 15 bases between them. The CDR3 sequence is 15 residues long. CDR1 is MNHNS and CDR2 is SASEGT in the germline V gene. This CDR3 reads CASSEIQGREQPQHF. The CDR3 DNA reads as TGTGCCAGCAGTGAAATACAGGGAAGGGAGCAGCCCCAGCATTTT.

The CDR3 DNA reads TGCGCCAGCAGCAGGACTAGCGGGACCCAAGAGACCCAGTACTTC. This sequence encodes CASSRTSGTQETQYF. The V gene is TRBV5-1, the J gene TRBJ2-5, with 12 positions matching TRBD2. CDR3 length: 15 amino acids. J gave up 1 base and V 4 bases, and 2 bases lay outside the gene matches. Germline assignment: CDR1 SGHRS and CDR2 YFSETQ.

CDR3 DNA sequence: TGTGCCAGCAGTACGGGACTCCTACTCTACGAGCAGTACTTC. This sequence encodes CASSTGLLLYEQYF. The chain joins TRBV6-5 to TRBJ2-7, with a tentative D call TRBD2 (6 bases). Trimming took off 5 bases at V and 3 bases at J, with 14 bases between the two ends. Germline CDR1 MNHEY, CDR2 SVGAGI. CDR3 length equals 14 residues.

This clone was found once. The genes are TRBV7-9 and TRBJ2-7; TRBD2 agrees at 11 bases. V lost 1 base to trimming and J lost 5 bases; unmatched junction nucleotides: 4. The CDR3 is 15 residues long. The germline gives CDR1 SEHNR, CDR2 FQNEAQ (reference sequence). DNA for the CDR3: TGTGCCAGCAGCTTAGTACTAGCGGGAGCTAACGAGCAGTACTTC. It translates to CASSLVLAGANEQYF.

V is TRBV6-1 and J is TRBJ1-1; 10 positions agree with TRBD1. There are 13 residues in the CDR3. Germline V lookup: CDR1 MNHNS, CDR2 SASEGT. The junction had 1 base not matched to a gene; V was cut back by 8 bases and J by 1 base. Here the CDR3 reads CASGDRGNTEAFF. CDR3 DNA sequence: TGTGCCAGCGGGGACAGGGGGAACACTGAAGCTTTCTTT.

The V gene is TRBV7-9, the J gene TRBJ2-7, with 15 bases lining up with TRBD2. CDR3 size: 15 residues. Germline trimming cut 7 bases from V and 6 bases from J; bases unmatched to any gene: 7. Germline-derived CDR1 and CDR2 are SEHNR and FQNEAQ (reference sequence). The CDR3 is CASTQPGLAGGEQYF. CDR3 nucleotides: TGTGCCAGCACCCAACCGGGACTAGCGGGAGGCGAGCAGTACTTC.

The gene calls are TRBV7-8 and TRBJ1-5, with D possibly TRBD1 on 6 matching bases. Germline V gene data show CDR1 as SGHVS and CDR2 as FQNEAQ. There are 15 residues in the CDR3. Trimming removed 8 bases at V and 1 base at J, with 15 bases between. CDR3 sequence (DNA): TGTGCCAGCGGCCTAGACAGGCGGAGCAATCAGCCCCAGCATTTT. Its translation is CASGLDRRSNQPQHF.

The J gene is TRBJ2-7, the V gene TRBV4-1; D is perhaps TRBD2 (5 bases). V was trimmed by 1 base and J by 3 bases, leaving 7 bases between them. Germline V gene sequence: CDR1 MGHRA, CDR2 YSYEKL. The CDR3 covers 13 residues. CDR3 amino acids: CASSQVGDYEQYF. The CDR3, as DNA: TGCGCCAGCAGCCAAGTGGGAGACTACGAGCAGTACTTC.

The CDR3 region is CASSRTVSNQPQHF. In DNA, the CDR3 is TGTGCCAGCAGTCGGACAGTTAGCAATCAGCCCCAGCATTTT. The J gene is TRBJ1-5, the V gene TRBV28, with D possibly matching TRBD1 (6 bases). This CDR3 region has 14 residues. Trimming pared 5 bases from V and 0 bases from J, leaving 8 bases between. Germline values: CDR1 MDHEN, CDR2 SYDVKM.

CDR3 bases: TGCGCCAGCAGTGACCTCTACACTGAAGCTTTCTTT. Protein: CASSDLYTEAFF. This sequence joins TRBV10-1 and TRBJ1-1, with no clear D. The CDR3 loop spans 12 amino acids. Germline V gene lookup returns CDR1 WNHNN and CDR2 SYGVQD (reference sequence). The V and J ends lost 3 bases and 3 bases respectively, with 5 bases between them.

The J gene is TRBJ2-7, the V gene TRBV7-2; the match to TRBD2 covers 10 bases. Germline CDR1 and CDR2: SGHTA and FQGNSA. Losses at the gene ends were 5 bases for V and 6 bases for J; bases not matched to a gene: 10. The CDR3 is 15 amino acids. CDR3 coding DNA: TGTGCCAGCAGCGCTCCGGGACTAGCGACTCGCGAGCAGTACTTC. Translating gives CASSAPGLATREQYF. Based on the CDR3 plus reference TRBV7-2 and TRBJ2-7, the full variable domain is GAGVSQSPSNKVTEKGKDVELRCDPISGHTALYWYRQSLGQGLEFLIYFQGNSAPDKSGLPSDRFSAERTGGSVSTLTIQRTQQEDSAVYLCASSAPGLATREQYFGPGTRLTVT.